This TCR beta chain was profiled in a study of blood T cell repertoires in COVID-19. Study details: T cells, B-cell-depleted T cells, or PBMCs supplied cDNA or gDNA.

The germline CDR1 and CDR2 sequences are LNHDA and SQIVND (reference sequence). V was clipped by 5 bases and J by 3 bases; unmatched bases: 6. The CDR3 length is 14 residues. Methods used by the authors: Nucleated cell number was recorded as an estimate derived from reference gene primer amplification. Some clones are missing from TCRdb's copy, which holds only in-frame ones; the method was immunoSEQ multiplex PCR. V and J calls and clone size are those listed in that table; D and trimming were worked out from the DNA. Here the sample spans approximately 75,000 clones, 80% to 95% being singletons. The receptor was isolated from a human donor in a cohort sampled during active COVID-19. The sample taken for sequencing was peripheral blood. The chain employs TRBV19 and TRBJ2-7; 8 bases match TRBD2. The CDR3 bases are TGTGCCAGTAGTGATCAGGGACTAGTCTACGAGCAGTACTTC. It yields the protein CASSDQGLVYEQYF. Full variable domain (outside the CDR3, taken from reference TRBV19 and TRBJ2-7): DGGITQSPKYLFRKEGQNVTLSCEQNLNHDAMYWYRQDPGQGLRLIYYSQIVNDFQKGDIAEGYSVSREKKESFPLTVTSAQKNPTAFYLCASSDQGLVYEQYFGPGTRLTVT.